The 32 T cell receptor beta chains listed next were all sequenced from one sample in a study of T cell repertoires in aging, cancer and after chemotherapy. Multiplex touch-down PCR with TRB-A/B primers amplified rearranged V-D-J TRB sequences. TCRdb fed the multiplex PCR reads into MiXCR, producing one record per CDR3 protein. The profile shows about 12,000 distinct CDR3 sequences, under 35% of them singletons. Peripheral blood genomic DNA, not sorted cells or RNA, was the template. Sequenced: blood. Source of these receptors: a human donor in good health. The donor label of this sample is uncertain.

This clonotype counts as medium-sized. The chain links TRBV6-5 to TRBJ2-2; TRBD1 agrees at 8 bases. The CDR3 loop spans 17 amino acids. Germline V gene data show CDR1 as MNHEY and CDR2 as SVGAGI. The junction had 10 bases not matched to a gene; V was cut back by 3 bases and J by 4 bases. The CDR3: CASSYVGRGRGTGELFF. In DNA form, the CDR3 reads TGTGCCAGCAGTTATGTTGGCAGGGGGCGCGGCACCGGGGAGCTGTTTTTT.

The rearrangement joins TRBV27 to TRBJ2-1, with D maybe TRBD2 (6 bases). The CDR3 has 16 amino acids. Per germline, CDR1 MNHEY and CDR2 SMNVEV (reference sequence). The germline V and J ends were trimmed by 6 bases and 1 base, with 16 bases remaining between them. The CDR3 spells CASSQWAGRSYNEQFF. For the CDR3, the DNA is TGTGCCAGCAGCCAATGGGCGGGGAGATCCTACAATGAGCAGTTCTTC.

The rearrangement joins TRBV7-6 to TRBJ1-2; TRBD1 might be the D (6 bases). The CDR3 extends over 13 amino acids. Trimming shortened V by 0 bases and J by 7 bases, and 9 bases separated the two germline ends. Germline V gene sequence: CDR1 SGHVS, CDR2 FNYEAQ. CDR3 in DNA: TGTGCCAGCAGCTTAGCTTCAGGGGCTGGCTACACCTTC. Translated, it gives CASSLASGAGYTF.

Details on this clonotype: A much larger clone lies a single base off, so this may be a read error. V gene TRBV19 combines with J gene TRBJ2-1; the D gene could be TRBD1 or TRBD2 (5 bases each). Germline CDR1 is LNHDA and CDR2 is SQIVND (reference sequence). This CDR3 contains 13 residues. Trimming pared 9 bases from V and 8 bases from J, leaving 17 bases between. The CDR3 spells CASRGMGRYEQFF. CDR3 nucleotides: TGTGCCAGCCGAGGGATGGGACGCTATGAGCAGTTCTTC.

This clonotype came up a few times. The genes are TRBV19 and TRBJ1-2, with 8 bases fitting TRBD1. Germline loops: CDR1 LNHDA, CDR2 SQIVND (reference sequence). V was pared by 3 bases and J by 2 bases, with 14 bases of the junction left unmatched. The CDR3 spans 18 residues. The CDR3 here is CASSIHSGTPGGNYGYTF. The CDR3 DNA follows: TGTGCCAGTAGTATCCACTCCGGAACGCCAGGGGGCAACTATGGCTACACCTTC. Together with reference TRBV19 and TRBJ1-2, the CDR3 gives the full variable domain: DGGITQSPKYLFRKEGQNVTLSCEQNLNHDAMYWYRQDPGQGLRLIYYSQIVNDFQKGDIAEGYSVSREKKESFPLTVTSAQKNPTAFYLCASSIHSGTPGGNYGYTFGSGTRLTVV.

The CDR3: CASSRRMNTEAFF. CDR3 sequence (DNA): TGTGCCAGTAGTCGTAGAATGAACACTGAAGCTTTCTTT. The chain links TRBV19 to TRBJ1-1; no definite D call. Germline CDR1 is LNHDA and CDR2 is SQIVND (reference sequence). The CDR3 totals 13 residues. Trimming took 5 bases from V and 0 from J, leaving 7 bases between them.

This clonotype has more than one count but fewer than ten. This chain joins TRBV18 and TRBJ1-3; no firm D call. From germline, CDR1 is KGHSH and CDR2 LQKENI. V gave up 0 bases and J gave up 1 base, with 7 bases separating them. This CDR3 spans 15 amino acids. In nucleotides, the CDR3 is TGTGCCAGCTCACCACCCCTCTTATCTGGAAACACCATATATTTT. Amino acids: CASSPPLLSGNTIYF.

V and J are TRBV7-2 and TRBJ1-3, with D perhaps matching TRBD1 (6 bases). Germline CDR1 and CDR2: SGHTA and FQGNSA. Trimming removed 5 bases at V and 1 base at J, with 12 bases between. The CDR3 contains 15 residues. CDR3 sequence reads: CASSPGTFSGNTIYF. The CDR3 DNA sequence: TGTGCCAGCAGCCCCGGGACATTTTCTGGAAACACCATATATTTT. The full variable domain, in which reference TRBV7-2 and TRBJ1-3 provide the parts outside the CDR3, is GAGVSQSPSNKVTEKGKDVELRCDPISGHTALYWYRQSLGQGLEFLIYFQGNSAPDKSGLPSDRFSAERTGGSVSTLTIQRTQQEDSAVYLCASSPGTFSGNTIYFGEGSWLTVV.

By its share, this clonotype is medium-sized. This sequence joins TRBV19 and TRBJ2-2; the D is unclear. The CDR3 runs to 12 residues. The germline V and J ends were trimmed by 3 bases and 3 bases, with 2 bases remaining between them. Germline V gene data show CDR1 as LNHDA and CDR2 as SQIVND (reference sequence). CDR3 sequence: CASSMDTGELFF. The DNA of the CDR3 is TGTGCCAGTAGTATGGACACCGGGGAGCTGTTTTTT.

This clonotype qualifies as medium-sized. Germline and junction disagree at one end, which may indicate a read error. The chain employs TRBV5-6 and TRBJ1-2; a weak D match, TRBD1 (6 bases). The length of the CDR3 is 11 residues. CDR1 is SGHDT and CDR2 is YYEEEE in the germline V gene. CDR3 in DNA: TGTGCCAGCAGCCAAACAGGGACTTACTTCTTC. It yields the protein CASSQTGTYFF.

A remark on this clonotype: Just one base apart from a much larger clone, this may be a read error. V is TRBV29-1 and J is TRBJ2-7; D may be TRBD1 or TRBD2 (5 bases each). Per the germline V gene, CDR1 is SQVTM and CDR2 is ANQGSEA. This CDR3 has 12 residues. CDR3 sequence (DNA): TGCAGCGTTGAGGGGACGGCTTACGATCAGTACTTC. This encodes CSVEGTAYDQYF.

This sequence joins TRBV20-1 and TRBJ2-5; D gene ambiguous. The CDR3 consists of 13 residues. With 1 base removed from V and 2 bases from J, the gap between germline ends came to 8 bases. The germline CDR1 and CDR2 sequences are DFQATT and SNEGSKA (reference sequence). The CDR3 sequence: CSARAAGQETQYF. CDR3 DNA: TGCAGTGCTAGAGCGGCTGGGCAAGAGACCCAGTACTTC.

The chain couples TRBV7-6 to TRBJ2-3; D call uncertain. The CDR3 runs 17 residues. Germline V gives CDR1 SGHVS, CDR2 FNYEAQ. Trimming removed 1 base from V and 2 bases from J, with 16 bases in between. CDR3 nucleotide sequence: TGTGCCAGCAGCTTAGGTAACAGTCTGCGGAACACAGATACGCAGTATTTT. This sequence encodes CASSLGNSLRNTDTQYF. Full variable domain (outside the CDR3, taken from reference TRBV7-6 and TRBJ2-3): GAGVSQSPRYKVTKRGQDVALRCDPISGHVSLYWYRQALGQGPEFLTYFNYEAQQDKSGLPNDRFSAERPEGSISTLTIQRTEQRDSAMYRCASSLGNSLRNTDTQYFGPGTRLTVL.

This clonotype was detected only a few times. CDR3 nucleotides: TGTGCCAGCAGTCCTTTGGGACAGGGGGCTGAAGCTTTCTTT. As protein: CASSPLGQGAEAFF. The gene calls are TRBV27 and TRBJ1-1, with 11 bases aligning to TRBD1. The CDR3 is 14 residues long. Per germline, CDR1 MNHEY and CDR2 SMNVEV (reference sequence). Trimming cost V 5 bases and J 6 bases; bases outside gene matches: 5.

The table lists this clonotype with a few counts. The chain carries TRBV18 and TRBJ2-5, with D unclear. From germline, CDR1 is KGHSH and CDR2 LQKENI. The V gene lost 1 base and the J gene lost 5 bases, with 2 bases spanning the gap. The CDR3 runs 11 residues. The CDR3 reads CASSPRETQYF. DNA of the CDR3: TGTGCCAGCTCACCACGGGAGACCCAGTACTTC.

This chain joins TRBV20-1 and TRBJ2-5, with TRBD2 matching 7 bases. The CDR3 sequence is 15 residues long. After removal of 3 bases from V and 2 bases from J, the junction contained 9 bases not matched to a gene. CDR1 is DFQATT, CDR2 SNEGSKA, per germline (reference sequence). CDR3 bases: TGCAGTGCTAGCCTGGCGGGTAGCGGGCAAGAGACCCAGTACTTC. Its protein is CSASLAGSGQETQYF.

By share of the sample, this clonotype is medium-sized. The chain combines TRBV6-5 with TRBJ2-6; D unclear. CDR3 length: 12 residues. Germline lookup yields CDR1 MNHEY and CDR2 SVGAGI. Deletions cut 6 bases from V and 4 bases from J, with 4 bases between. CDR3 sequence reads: CASSGGANVLTF. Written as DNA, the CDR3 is TGTGCCAGCAGCGGCGGGGCCAACGTCCTGACTTTC.

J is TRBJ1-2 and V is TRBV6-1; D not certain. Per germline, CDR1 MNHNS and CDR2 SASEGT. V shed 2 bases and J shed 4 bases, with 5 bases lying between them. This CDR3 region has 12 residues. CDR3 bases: TGTGCCAGCAGTGAACAGGTCTATGGCTACACCTTC. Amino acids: CASSEQVYGYTF.

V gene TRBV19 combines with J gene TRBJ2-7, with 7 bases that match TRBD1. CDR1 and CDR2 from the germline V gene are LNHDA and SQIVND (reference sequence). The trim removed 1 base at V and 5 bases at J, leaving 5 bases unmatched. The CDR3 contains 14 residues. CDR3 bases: TGTGCCAGTAGTATAGGAACAGGGGACGACGAGCAGTACTTC. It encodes CASSIGTGDDEQYF.

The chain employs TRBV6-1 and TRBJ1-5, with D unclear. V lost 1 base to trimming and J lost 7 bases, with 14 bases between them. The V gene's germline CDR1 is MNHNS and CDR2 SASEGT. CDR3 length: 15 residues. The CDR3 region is CASSEVFPGTQPQHF. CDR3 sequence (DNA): TGTGCCAGCAGTGAAGTTTTCCCAGGCACCCAGCCCCAGCATTTT.

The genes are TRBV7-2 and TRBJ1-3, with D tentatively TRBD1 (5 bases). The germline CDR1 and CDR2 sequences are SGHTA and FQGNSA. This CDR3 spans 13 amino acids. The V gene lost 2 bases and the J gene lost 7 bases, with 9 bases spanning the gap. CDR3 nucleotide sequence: TGTGCCAGCAGCTTATCCAGGGACAACACCATATATTTT. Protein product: CASSLSRDNTIYF.

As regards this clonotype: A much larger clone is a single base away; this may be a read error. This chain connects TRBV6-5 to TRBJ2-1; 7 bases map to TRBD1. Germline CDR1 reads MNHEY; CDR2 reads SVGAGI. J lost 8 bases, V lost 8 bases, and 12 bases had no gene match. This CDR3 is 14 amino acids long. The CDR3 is CASHGQVIRDEQFF. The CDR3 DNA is TGTGCCAGCCACGGACAGGTTATACGGGATGAGCAGTTCTTC.

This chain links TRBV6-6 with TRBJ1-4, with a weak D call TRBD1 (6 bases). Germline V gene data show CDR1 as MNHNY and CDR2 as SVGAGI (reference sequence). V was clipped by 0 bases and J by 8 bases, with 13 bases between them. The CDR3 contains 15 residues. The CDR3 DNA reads TGTGCCAGCAGTTACTCGAGGGGGGGGCGGGAAAAACTGTTTTTT. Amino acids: CASSYSRGGREKLFF.

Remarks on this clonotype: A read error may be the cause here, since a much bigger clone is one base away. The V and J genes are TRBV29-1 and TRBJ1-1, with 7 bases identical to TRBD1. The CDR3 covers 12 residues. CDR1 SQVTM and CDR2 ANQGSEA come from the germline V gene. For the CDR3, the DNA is TGCAGCGTCCGACAGGGTAACACTGAAGCTTCCTTT. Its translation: CSVRQGNTEASF. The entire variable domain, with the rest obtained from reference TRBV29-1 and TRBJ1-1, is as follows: SAVISQKPSRDICQRGTSLTIQCQVDSQVTMMFWYRQQPGQSLTLIATANQGSEATYESGFVIDKFPISRPNLTFSTLTVSNMSPEDSSIYLCSVRQGNTEASFGQGTRLTVV.

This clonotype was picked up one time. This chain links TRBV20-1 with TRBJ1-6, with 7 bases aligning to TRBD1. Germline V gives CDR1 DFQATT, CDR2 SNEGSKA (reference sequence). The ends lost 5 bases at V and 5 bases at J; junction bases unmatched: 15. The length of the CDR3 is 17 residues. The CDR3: CSAQKGGLKGNNSPLHF. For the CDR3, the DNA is TGCAGTGCTCAGAAAGGGGGCCTCAAAGGAAATAATTCACCCCTCCACTTT.

Written as DNA, the CDR3 is TGTGCCAGCAGTGAAAGACAGGGGGCTGCCGGGGAGCTGTTTTTT. This sequence encodes CASSERQGAAGELFF. The V gene is TRBV6-1, the J gene TRBJ2-2; 10 bases line up with TRBD1. Germline lookup yields CDR1 MNHNS and CDR2 SASEGT. V shed 2 bases, J shed 6 bases, and the junction held 3 bases outside the gene matches. This CDR3 is 15 amino acids long.

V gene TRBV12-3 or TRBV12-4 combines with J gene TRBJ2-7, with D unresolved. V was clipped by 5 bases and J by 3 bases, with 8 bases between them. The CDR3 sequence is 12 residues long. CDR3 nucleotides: TGTGCCAGCAGTCTCAACTTCTACGAGCAGTACTTC. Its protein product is CASSLNFYEQYF.

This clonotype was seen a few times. The CDR3 loop reads CASSRDRTGVGNQPQHF. The CDR3 DNA reads TGTGCCAGCTCACGGGACCGGACAGGGGTAGGCAATCAGCCCCAGCATTTT. This sequence joins TRBV18 and TRBJ1-5; 9 nucleotides align to TRBD1. CDR3 length: 17 residues. The V gene's germline CDR1 is KGHSH and CDR2 LQKENI. With V trimmed by 4 bases and J by 2 bases, 9 bases remained unmatched.

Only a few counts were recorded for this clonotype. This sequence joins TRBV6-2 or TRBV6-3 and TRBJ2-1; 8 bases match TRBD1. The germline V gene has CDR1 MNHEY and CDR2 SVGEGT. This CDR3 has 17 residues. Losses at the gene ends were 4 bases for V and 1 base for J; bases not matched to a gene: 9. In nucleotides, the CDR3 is TGTGCCAGCAGTTCGTCCCTGGACAGGGTTTCCTACAATGAGCAGTTCTTC. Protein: CASSSSLDRVSYNEQFF.

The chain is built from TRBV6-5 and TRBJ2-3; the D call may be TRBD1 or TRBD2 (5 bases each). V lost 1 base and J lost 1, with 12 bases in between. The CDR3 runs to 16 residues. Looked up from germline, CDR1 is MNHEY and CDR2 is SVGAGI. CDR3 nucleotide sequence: TGTGCCAGCAGTTACTTCCGGGGCGAGGGCACAGATACGCAGTATTTT. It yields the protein CASSYFRGEGTDTQYF.

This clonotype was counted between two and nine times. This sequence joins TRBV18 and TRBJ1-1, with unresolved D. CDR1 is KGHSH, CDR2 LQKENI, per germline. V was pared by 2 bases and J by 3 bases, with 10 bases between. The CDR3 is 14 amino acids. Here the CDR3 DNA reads TGTGCCAGCTCACCAGATGACGTACACACTGAAGCTTTCTTT. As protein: CASSPDDVHTEAFF.

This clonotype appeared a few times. CDR3 sequence reads: CASMWRGGDEQFF. CDR3 DNA: TGTGCCAGTATGTGGCGGGGGGGAGATGAGCAGTTCTTC. This chain links TRBV19 with TRBJ2-1; 9 bases are a match to TRBD2. The CDR3 runs to 13 residues. Germline CDR1 reads LNHDA; CDR2 reads SQIVND (reference sequence). With V trimmed by 7 bases and J by 8 bases, 6 bases remained unmatched.